The present entry profiles one T cell receptor beta chain with its context. The record originates from a study of shared clonotypes between healthy human individuals. Per the germline V gene, CDR1 is MNHNS and CDR2 is SASEGT. V lost 2 bases and J lost 5; bases outside the gene matches: 14. The CDR3 is 17 residues long. TCRdb's copy holds only in-frame clones and misses some; the assay was immunoSEQ multiplex PCR. The table records 2,500,000 or so clones, under 95% of them present only once. The specimen was naive CD4+ T cells from PBMCs. Subset indicated: CD45RA+ positively selected. The clonotype was recovered from a young man in good health. Some clones in this sample may be carry-over from other donors' samples. The genes are TRBV6-1 and TRBJ1-1; 7 bases map to TRBD1. CDR3 coding DNA: TGTGCCAGCAGTGAACCCAGAAGGGGACAGAGGGGGACTGAAGCTTTCTTT. Translating gives CASSEPRRGQRGTEAFF.